The rows below give T cell receptor beta chains drawn from one sample of a study of CD8 T cells in Susac syndrome. TCRdb recomputed calls from the immunoSEQ multiplex PCR reads with MiXCR, one row per CDR3 protein. This table has 130,000 to 150,000 distinct CDR3 sequences, around 95% appearing once. The sample taken for sequencing was CD4+ T cells from PBMCs. Receptor source: a human donor with Susac syndrome. Both conserved end residues are part of each CDR3. The D gene is left open where the match is weak. Part of the rows lack a size; the others show once, few, many or a class for expanded clones.

cdr3_nt: TGTGCCAGCAGCGAGACAGCTAATTCACCCCTCCACTTT
cdr3_aa: CASSETANSPLHF
j_call: TRBJ1-6
clone_size: -
v_call: TRBV9
d_call: -

cdr3_nt: TGTGCCAGCAGCGTGCAGGGCCATCTCACTGAAGCTTTCTTT
cdr3_aa: CASSVQGHLTEAFF
j_call: TRBJ1-1
clone_size: -
v_call: TRBV9
d_call: -

cdr3_nt: TGTGCCAGCAGTTTAGAAGTATCGAGCTACACCTTC
cdr3_aa: CASSLEVSSYTF
j_call: TRBJ1-2
clone_size: -
v_call: TRBV12-3/TRBV12-4
d_call: -

cdr3_nt: TGCAGTGCTTACCCAGAGGCAGGTCGGGGCTACACCTTC
cdr3_aa: CSAYPEAGRGYTF
j_call: TRBJ1-2
clone_size: -
v_call: TRBV20-1
d_call: -

cdr3_nt: TGTGCCACCAGCAGAGGGGGGTACGGTCCACCCCTCCACTTT
cdr3_aa: CATSRGGYGPPLHF
j_call: TRBJ1-6
clone_size: -
v_call: TRBV15
d_call: -

cdr3_nt: TGTGCCAGCATGGCGGGAGGCCTCTACGAGCAGTACTTC
cdr3_aa: CASMAGGLYEQYF
j_call: TRBJ2-7
clone_size: -
v_call: TRBV28
d_call: TRBD2

cdr3_nt: TGTGCCAGCAGCTTAGCTCTAGCGGGACGTAGTGAGCAGTTCTTC
cdr3_aa: CASSLALAGRSEQFF
j_call: TRBJ2-1
clone_size: once
v_call: TRBV11-2
d_call: TRBD2

cdr3_nt: TGCAGTGCTAGACTGAAATCGAAGGTCGGGAATGAAAAACTGTTTTTT
cdr3_aa: CSARLKSKVGNEKLFF
j_call: TRBJ1-4
clone_size: -
v_call: TRBV20-1
d_call: -

cdr3_nt: TGTGCCAGCAGTACCGGACAGGGTCTTAATCAGCCCCAGCATTTT
cdr3_aa: CASSTGQGLNQPQHF
j_call: TRBJ1-5
clone_size: -
v_call: TRBV28
d_call: TRBD1

cdr3_nt: TGCGCCAGTAGGGGTAATGGCCTGGAGCAGTACTTC
cdr3_aa: CASRGNGLEQYF
j_call: TRBJ2-7
clone_size: -
v_call: TRBV10-2
d_call: -